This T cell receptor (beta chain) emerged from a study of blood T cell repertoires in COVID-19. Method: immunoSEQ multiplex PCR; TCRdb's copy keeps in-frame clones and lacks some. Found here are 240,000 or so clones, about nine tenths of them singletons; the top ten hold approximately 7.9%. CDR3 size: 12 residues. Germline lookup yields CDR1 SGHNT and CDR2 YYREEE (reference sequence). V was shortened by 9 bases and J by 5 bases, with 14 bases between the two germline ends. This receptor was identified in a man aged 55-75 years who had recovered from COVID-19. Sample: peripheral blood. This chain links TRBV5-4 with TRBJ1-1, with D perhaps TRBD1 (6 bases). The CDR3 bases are TGTGCCACCTGGGGGGGGCAGACTGAAGCTTTCTTT. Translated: CATWGGQTEAFF.